The source of this T cell receptor beta chain is a study of spatial heterogeneity in lung cancer. Study details: In the raw reads, each unique TCR and UMI combination was present more than ten times on average.

TCRdb called the 5' RACE reads again in MiXCR, with one record for every CDR3 protein. Of 4,700 or so distinct CDR3 sequences listed, 20% to 25% are singletons. Note on this clonotype: A library made for alpha chains picked up this beta chain off target, so its size means little.

CDR1 DFQATT and CDR2 SNEGSKA come from the germline V gene (reference sequence). Between the trimmed V and J ends, which lost 3 bases and 4 bases, there was a span of 15 bases. This CDR3 contains 14 residues. Noted time point: sample taken at primary tumor resection. No cell sorting; template was whole RNA from tumor, lung tissue or PBMC. A total of around 76 untreated early-stage non-small cell lung cancer patients served as donors. Sequencing was performed on normal lung tissue next to the tumor, taken at surgery. This chain connects TRBV20-1 to TRBJ1-1; the D gene is possibly TRBD1 (6 bases). The TCR originated in a female donor with early-stage non-small cell lung cancer. CDR3 sequence: CSASIWGGGTEAFF. The CDR3 region has the DNA TGCAGTGCTAGTATTTGGGGAGGGGGCACTGAAGCTTTCTTT.